The source of this T cell receptor beta chain is a study of cytomegalovirus exposure and HLA in healthy donors. General observations from the study: Published work reported that the classifier diagnosed cytomegalovirus status with high specificity and sensitivity. The authors listed 150 to 200 TCR beta chains as cytomegalovirus-associated.

Concerning this clone: Its cognate antigen is unknown.

Assay used: immunoSEQ multiplex PCR; TCRdb lists only in-frame clones, some missing. This sample has 150,000 to 200,000 clones, with more than 70% found just once. The CDR3 has 14 residues. V was shortened by 2 bases and J by 1 base, with 6 bases between the two germline ends. The V gene's germline CDR1 is SGHRS and CDR2 YFSETQ. Sequenced material: PBMCs. This chain joins TRBV5-1 and TRBJ2-2; D unresolved. This receptor was obtained from a man in his thirties or forties in good health and CMV-seropositive. For the CDR3, the DNA is TGCGCCAGCAGCTTTTCCCAGAACACCGGGGAGCTGTTTTTT. Protein product: CASSFSQNTGELFF.